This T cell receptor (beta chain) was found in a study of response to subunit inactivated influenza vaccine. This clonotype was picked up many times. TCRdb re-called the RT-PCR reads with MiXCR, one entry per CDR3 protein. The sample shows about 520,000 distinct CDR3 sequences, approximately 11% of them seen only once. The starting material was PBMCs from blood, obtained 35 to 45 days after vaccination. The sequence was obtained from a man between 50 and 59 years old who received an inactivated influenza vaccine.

The CDR3 is CASSPGTSGSNEQFF. CDR3 DNA: TGTGCCAGCAGCCCCGGGACTAGCGGGAGTAATGAGCAGTTCTTC. This rearrangement joins TRBV28 to TRBJ2-1, with TRBD2 identical over 14 bases. Looked up from germline, CDR1 is MDHEN and CDR2 is SYDVKM. V shed 6 bases and J 7 bases; nucleotides not matched to a gene: 5. The CDR3 is made up of 15 amino acids.